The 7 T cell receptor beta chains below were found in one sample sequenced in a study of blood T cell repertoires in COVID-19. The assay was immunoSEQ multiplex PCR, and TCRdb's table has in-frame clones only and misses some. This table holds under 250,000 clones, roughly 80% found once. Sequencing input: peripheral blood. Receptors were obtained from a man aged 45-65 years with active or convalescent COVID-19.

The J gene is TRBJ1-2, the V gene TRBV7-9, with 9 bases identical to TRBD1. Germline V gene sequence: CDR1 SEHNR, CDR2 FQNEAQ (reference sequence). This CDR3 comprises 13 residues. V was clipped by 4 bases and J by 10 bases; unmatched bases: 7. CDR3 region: CASSYRDREDYTF. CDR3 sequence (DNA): TGTGCCAGCAGCTACCGGGACAGGGAGGACTACACCTTC.

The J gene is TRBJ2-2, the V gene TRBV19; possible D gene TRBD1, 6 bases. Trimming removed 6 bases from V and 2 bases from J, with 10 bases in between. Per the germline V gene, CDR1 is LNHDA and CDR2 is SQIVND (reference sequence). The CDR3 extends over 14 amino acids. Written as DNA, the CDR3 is TGTGCCAGTAGCCCGGACAGAAACACCGGGGAGCTGTTTTTT. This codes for CASSPDRNTGELFF. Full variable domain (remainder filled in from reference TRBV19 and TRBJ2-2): DGGITQSPKYLFRKEGQNVTLSCEQNLNHDAMYWYRQDPGQGLRLIYYSQIVNDFQKGDIAEGYSVSREKKESFPLTVTSAQKNPTAFYLCASSPDRNTGELFFGEGSRLTVL.

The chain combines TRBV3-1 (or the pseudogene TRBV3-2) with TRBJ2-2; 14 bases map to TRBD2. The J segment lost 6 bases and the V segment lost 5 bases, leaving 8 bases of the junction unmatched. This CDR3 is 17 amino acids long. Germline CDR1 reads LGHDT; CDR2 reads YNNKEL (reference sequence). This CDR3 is CASSSGLAGEIAGELFF. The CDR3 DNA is TGTGCCAGCAGCTCGGGACTAGCGGGGGAAATCGCCGGGGAGCTGTTTTTT.

CDR3 sequence: CASSWSGDTQYF. The CDR3 bases are TGTGCCAGCAGCTGGAGCGGGGATACGCAGTATTTT. The chain is built from TRBV7-2 and TRBJ2-3; D is possibly TRBD2 (6 bases). Deletions cut 4 bases from V and 6 bases from J, with 8 bases between. This CDR3 contains 12 residues. Germline V CDR1 and CDR2: SGHTA, FQGNSA.

The CDR3 sequence is CASSVGAGGNTEAFF. CDR3 nucleotide sequence: TGTGCCAGCAGCGTAGGAGCAGGGGGAAACACTGAAGCTTTCTTT. This chain connects TRBV9 to TRBJ1-1; TRBD1 matches at 7 bases. V trimming: 0 bases; J trimming: 2 bases; junction bases outside the gene matches: 4. The CDR3 has 15 amino acids. The germline gives CDR1 SGDLS, CDR2 YYNGEE. Complete variable domain (other parts from reference TRBV9 and TRBJ1-1): DSGVTQTPKHLITATGQRVTLRCSPRSGDLSVYWYQQSLDQGLQFLIQYYNGEERAKGNILERFSAQQFPDLHSELNLSSLELGDSALYFCASSVGAGGNTEAFFGQGTRLTVV.

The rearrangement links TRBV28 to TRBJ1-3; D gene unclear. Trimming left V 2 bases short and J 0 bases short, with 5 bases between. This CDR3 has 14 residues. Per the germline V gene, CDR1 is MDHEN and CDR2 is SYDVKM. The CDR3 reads CASSLSISGNTIYF. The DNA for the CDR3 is TGTGCCAGCAGTTTAAGCATCTCTGGAAACACCATATATTTT.

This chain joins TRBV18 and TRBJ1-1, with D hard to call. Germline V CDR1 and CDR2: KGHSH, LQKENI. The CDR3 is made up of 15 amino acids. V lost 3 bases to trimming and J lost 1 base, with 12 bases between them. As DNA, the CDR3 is TGTGCCAGCTCACCGGTTCAGGCGACGAACACTGAAGCTTTCTTT. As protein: CASSPVQATNTEAFF.